Listed here are 16 T cell receptor beta chains from one sample, sequenced in a study of monozygotic twins with cystic fibrosis. TCRdb's table, derived via immunoSEQ multiplex PCR, lists solely in-frame clones and lacks some. The sample holds around 35,000 clones, 84% seen once. Sequences were obtained from blood. These receptors came from a girl aged 2-10 years with cystic fibrosis.

This chain uses TRBV2 with TRBJ2-5; 10 bases align to TRBD2. Per the germline V gene, CDR1 is SNHLY and CDR2 is FYNNEI. CDR3 size: 14 residues. V dropped 7 bases and J dropped 5; count of bases not matched to a gene: 7. The CDR3 DNA sequence: TGTGCCAGCACCAGCGGGGGGGCCGGTGAGACCCAGTACTTC. Protein: CASTSGGAGETQYF.

This clone showed up just a few times. The J gene is TRBJ1-6, the V gene TRBV6-5, with D perhaps TRBD1 (5 bases). The CDR3 length is 13 residues. The ends were cut back, 6 bases at V and 9 bases at J, with 12 bases in the middle. Per the germline V gene, CDR1 is MNHEY and CDR2 is SVGAGI. The CDR3, as DNA: TGTGCCAGCAGACCACTCCAGGGTTCACCCCTCCACTTT. As protein: CASRPLQGSPLHF.

This clone was counted a few times. The chain recombines TRBV18 with TRBJ1-1; tentative D call: TRBD1 (6 bases). The germline CDR1 and CDR2 sequences are KGHSH and LQKENI. The CDR3 is 14 residues long. V lost 5 bases to trimming and J lost 6 bases, with 16 bases between them. The CDR3 here is CASSRQAGQSEAFF. CDR3 DNA sequence: TGTGCCAGCTCAAGACAGGCCGGGCAGTCTGAAGCTTTCTTT.

The rearrangement links TRBV30 to TRBJ2-1, with D perhaps TRBD2 (7 bases). Germline CDR1 GTSNPN, CDR2 SVGIG (reference sequence). V lost 3 bases and J 9 bases, leaving 18 bases between the germline ends. The CDR3 spans 14 residues. CDR3 in amino acids: CAWRNGGPGAEQFF. The CDR3, as DNA: TGTGCCTGGAGGAACGGGGGGCCGGGTGCTGAGCAGTTCTTC.

The chain uses TRBV5-1 and TRBJ1-2, with a weak D call TRBD1 (5 bases). The CDR3 totals 12 residues. The V end was cut by 3 bases, the J end by 2 bases, with 5 bases between. From germline, CDR1 is SGHRS and CDR2 YFSETQ. CDR3 nucleotide sequence: TGCGCCAGCAGCTACAGGAACTATGGCTACACCTTC. It translates to CASSYRNYGYTF.

The V call is TRBV30, the J call TRBJ2-3, with D possibly matching TRBD2 (5 bases). Trimming cost V 3 bases and J 4 bases, with 5 bases left between them. Germline V CDR1 and CDR2: GTSNPN, SVGIG (reference sequence). The CDR3 is 11 amino acids. The chain's CDR3 is CAWRRADTQYF. The CDR3 DNA reads as TGTGCCTGGAGGCGGGCAGATACGCAGTATTTT.

The chain has TRBV9 and TRBJ2-1, with 9 bases aligning to TRBD2. Germline V lookup: CDR1 SGDLS, CDR2 YYNGEE. This CDR3 has 13 amino acids. V was pared by 1 base and J by 9 bases, with 2 bases of the junction left unmatched. CDR3 nucleotide sequence: TGTGCCAGCAGCGTAACTAGCGGGTTTGAGCAGTTCTTC. Protein product: CASSVTSGFEQFF. The whole variable domain, filled in from reference TRBV9 and TRBJ2-1, reads DSGVTQTPKHLITATGQRVTLRCSPRSGDLSVYWYQQSLDQGLQFLIQYYNGEERAKGNILERFSAQQFPDLHSELNLSSLELGDSALYFCASSVTSGFEQFFGPGTRLTVL.

This clone was counted a single time. The rearrangement joins TRBV7-2 to TRBJ1-2, with D possibly being TRBD1 (5 bases). This CDR3 comprises 12 residues. Trimming pared 3 bases from V and 6 bases from J, leaving 8 bases between. The germline V gene has CDR1 SGHTA and CDR2 FQGNSA. CDR3 residues: CASSFSGDGYTF. In DNA form, the CDR3 reads TGTGCCAGCAGCTTTTCGGGGGATGGCTACACCTTC.

This clone was seen a few times. V usage is TRBV2 and J usage is TRBJ2-7, with D possibly matching TRBD2 (5 bases). V lost 5 bases and J 2 bases, leaving 7 bases between the germline ends. The CDR3 runs to 12 residues. The germline V gene has CDR1 SNHLY and CDR2 FYNNEI. The CDR3 protein is CASSKLAYEQYF. In DNA form, the CDR3 reads TGTGCCAGCAGTAAACTAGCCTACGAGCAGTACTTC.

The chain combines TRBV4-2 with TRBJ2-3; 12 bases are shared with TRBD2. CDR3 length: 16 residues. Germline loops: CDR1 LGHNA, CDR2 YNFKEQ. V gave up 1 base and J gave up 4 bases; unmatched junction bases: 3. DNA of the CDR3: TGTGCCAGCAGCCAAGGGCTAGCGGGGGGGCCAGATACGCAGTATTTT. It specifies CASSQGLAGGPDTQYF.

A single count supports this clone. The V gene is TRBV27, the J gene TRBJ1-1, with no clear D. V lost 0 bases, J lost 5 bases, and 10 bases lay in between. The length of the CDR3 is 14 residues. Germline assignment: CDR1 MNHEY and CDR2 SMNVEV (reference sequence). The CDR3 loop is CASSLSKRITEAFF. The CDR3 DNA sequence: TGTGCCAGCAGTTTATCGAAGAGGATAACTGAAGCTTTCTTT.

This clone was seen once. J is TRBJ2-7 and V is TRBV7-3; TRBD1 aligns across 10 bases. Losses at the gene ends were 6 bases for V and 6 bases for J; bases not matched to a gene: 11. CDR1 is SGHTA, CDR2 FQGTGA, per germline. CDR3 size: 15 residues. The CDR3 nucleotides read TGTGCCAGCAGGAACGCTCGGACAGGGGGAGGCGAGCAGTACTTC. Its translation: CASRNARTGGGEQYF.

CDR3 in amino acids: CATSSLTEQDPYEQYF. The DNA for the CDR3 is TGTGCCACCAGCAGTCTCACGGAACAGGACCCCTACGAGCAGTACTTC. The gene calls are TRBV15 and TRBJ2-7; possibly TRBD1 for D (5 bases). Looked up from germline, CDR1 is LNHNV and CDR2 is YYDKDF (reference sequence). Trimming took 3 bases from V and 2 from J, leaving 17 bases between them. There are 16 residues in the CDR3.

The chain has TRBV7-9 and TRBJ2-7, with 7 bases fitting TRBD1. The CDR3 is 14 residues long. CDR1 and CDR2 from the germline V gene are SEHNR and FQNEAQ (reference sequence). With 1 base clipped from V and 7 bases from J, the junction kept 7 bases outside the gene matches. In nucleotides, the CDR3 is TGTGCCAGCAGCTTAGGAGACAGGGTAGGTGAGCAGTACTTC. This codes for CASSLGDRVGEQYF. Complete variable domain (other parts from reference TRBV7-9 and TRBJ2-7): DTGVSQNPRHKITKRGQNVTFRCDPISEHNRLYWYRQTLGQGPEFLTYFQNEAQLEKSRLLSDRFSAERPKGSFSTLEIQRTEQGDSAMYLCASSLGDRVGEQYFGPGTRLTVT.

J is TRBJ1-5 and V is TRBV7-8; 8 nucleotides agree with TRBD1. The CDR3 has 15 amino acids. V shed 5 bases, J shed 2 bases, and the junction held 5 bases outside the gene matches. CDR1 is SGHVS, CDR2 FQNEAQ, per germline. CDR3 region: CASSLDRGRNQPQHF. In DNA form, the CDR3 reads TGTGCCAGCAGCCTTGACAGGGGTCGCAATCAGCCCCAGCATTTT.

The CDR3 DNA is TGTGCCAGCAGCCGACAGGCAACCCAAAATCAGCCCCAGCATTTT. Translation: CASSRQATQNQPQHF. The chain is built from TRBV7-2 and TRBJ1-5, with D possibly being TRBD1 (6 bases). Trimming left V 5 bases short and J 4 bases short, with 15 bases between. The CDR3 contains 15 residues. Looked up from germline, CDR1 is SGHTA and CDR2 is FQGNSA.